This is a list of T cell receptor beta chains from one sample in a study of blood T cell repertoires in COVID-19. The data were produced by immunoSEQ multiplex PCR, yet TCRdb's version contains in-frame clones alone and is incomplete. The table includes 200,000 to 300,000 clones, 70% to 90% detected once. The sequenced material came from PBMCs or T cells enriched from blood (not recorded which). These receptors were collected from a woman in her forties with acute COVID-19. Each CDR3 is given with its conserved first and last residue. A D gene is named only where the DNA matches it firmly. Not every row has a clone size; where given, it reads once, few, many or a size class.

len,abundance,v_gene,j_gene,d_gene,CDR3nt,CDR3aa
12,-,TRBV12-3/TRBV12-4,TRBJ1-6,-,TGTGCCAGCAGTTTGGACAAGTCACCCCTCCACTTT,CASSLDKSPLHF
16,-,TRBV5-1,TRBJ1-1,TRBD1,TGCGCCAGCAGCTTGACAGGGGGCCAAGGGAACACTGAAGCTTTCTTT,CASSLTGGQGNTEAFF
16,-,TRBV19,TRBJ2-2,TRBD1,TGTGCCAGTAGTTTTAAAACAGGGGGCAACACCGGGGAGCTGTTTTTT,CASSFKTGGNTGELFF
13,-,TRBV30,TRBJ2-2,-,TGTGCCTGGAGTGACTACTACACCGGGGAGCTGTTTTTT,CAWSDYYTGELFF
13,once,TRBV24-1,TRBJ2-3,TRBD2,TGTGCCATTGCAGCGGGGTCCGCAGATACGCAGTATTTT,CAIAAGSADTQYF
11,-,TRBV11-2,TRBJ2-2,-,TGTGCCAGCAGCGAGAGGGGGGAGCTGTTTTTT,CASSERGELFF
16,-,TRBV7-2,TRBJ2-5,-,TGTGCCAGCAGCTTTTTTCCGAGGCTAGCGCAAGAGACCCAGTACTTC,CASSFFPRLAQETQYF
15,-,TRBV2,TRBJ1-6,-,TGTGCCAGCAAGACAATGAGCTCCTATAATTCACCCCTCCACTTT,CASKTMSSYNSPLHF
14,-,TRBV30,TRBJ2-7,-,TGTGCCTGGAGTAGGGGGTGGGCGGAATACGAGCAGTACTTC,CAWSRGWAEYEQYF
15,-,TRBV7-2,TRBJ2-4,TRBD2,TGTGCCAGCAGCTTAGGAGCGGGAGGGGCGGACATTCAGTACTTC,CASSLGAGGADIQYF
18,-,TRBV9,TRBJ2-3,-,TGTGCCAGCAGCCGAACTCTTCAAGCGGGCGGAACGGGAGATACGCAGTATTTT,CASSRTLQAGGTGDTQYF
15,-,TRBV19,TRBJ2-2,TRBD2,TGTGCCAGTAGTATGCAGCGGGGGAACACCGGGGAGCTGTTTTTT,CASSMQRGNTGELFF
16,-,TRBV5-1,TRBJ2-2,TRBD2,TGCGCCAGCAGCTTGCCGGGACTAGCGTTAACCGGGGAGCTGTTTTTT,CASSLPGLALTGELFF
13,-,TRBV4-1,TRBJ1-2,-,TGCGCCAGCAGCCAAGATGGCACCTATGGCTACACCTTC,CASSQDGTYGYTF
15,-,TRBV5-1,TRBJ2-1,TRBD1,TGCGCCAGCAGCTTGGATAACAGGGGGGACAATGAGCAGTTCTTC,CASSLDNRGDNEQFF
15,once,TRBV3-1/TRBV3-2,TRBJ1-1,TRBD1,TGTGCCAGCAGCTTTCGAAGGACAGGATCCACTGAAGCTTTCTTT,CASSFRRTGSTEAFF
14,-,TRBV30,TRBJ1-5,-,TGTGCCTGGAACGCACAGGGCTTCAATCAGCCCCAGCATTTT,CAWNAQGFNQPQHF
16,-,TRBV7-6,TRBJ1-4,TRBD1,TGTGCCAGCAGCTTAGGACAGGGTTCGACTAATGAAAAACTGTTTTTT,CASSLGQGSTNEKLFF
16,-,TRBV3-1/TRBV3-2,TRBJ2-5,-,TGTGCCAGCAGCCAAGATCAGGAGGGCACATCGGAGACCCAGTACTTC,CASSQDQEGTSETQYF
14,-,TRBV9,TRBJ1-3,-,TGTGCCAGCACCTACTTAGACTCTGGAAACACCATATATTTT,CASTYLDSGNTIYF
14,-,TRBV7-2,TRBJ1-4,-,TGTGCCAGCAGCTCGGTATCGACTAATGAAAAACTGTTTTTT,CASSSVSTNEKLFF
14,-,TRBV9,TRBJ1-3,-,TGTGCCAGCAGCGTAGCAGGGTTCGCAAACACCATATATTTT,CASSVAGFANTIYF
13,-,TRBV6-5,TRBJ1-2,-,TGTGCCAGCAGTTATATGGCAGGGGAAGGCTACACCTTC,CASSYMAGEGYTF
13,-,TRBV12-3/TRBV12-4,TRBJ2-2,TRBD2,TGTGCCAGCAGTTTTTTAGCGGGAGGGGAGCTGTTTTTT,CASSFLAGGELFF
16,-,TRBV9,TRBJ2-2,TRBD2,TGTGCCAGCAGCGATACTAGCGGGGGGGTACCCGGGGAGCTGTTTTTT,CASSDTSGGVPGELFF
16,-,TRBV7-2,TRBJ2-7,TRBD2,TGTGCCAGCAGCCCGGGACTATTTAGGAGCTCCTACGAGCAGTACTTC,CASSPGLFRSSYEQYF
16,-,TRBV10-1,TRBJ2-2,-,TGCGCCAGCAGTGCGTTTACAGATGCGAACACCGGGGAGCTGTTTTTT,CASSAFTDANTGELFF
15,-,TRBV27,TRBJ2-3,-,TGTGCCAGCAGTCCTCGGGGGGCTAGCACAGATACGCAGTATTTT,CASSPRGASTDTQYF
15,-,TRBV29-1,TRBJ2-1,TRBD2,TGCAGCGCCAATGAGGTGGTAGCGGGACGCAATGAGCAGTTCTTC,CSANEVVAGRNEQFF
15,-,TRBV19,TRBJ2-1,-,TGTGCCAGTAGTATGGCGGGGAGCTCCTACAATGAGCAGTTCTTC,CASSMAGSSYNEQFF
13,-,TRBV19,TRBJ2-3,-,TGTGCCAGTAGTAGGGACTTGGGGGATACGCAGTATTTT,CASSRDLGDTQYF
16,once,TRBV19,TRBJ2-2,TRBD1,TGTGCCAGTAGTATGCGGACAGGGGGGGGCACCGGGGAGCTGTTTTTT,CASSMRTGGGTGELFF
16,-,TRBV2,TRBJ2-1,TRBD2,TGTGCCAGCAGGGGACATAGGACTAGCGGGAGTGATGAGCAGTTCTTC,CASRGHRTSGSDEQFF
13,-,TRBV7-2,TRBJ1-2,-,TGTGCCAGCAGTCAGACGGCGGCCTATGGCTACACCTTC,CASSQTAAYGYTF
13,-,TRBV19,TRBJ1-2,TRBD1,TGTGCCAGTAGAGCGGACAGGGGATGGGGCTACACCTTC,CASRADRGWGYTF
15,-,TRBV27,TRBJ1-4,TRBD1,TGTGCCAGCAGCACCCGCCGGGACAGTAATGAAAAACTGTTTTTT,CASSTRRDSNEKLFF
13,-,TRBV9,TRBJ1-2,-,TGTGCCAGCAGCGTAAACAGCCACTATGGCTACACCTTC,CASSVNSHYGYTF
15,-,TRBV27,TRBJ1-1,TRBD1,TGTGCCAGCAGTCGAGGGGGCGCGAGAAACACTGAAGCTTTCTTT,CASSRGGARNTEAFF
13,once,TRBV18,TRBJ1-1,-,TGTGCCAGCTCATCCACAGAGAACACTGAAGCTTTCTTT,CASSSTENTEAFF
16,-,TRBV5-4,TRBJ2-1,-,TGTGCCAGCAGCTTGGGACGTCGCGGCTCCTACAATGAGCAGTTCTTC,CASSLGRRGSYNEQFF
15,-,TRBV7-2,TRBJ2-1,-,TGTGCCAGCAGTTTTACAGGGTTCTCCTACAATGAGCAGTTCTTC,CASSFTGFSYNEQFF
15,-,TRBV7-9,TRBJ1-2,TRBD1,TGTGCCAGCAGCTTAGGCGACAGGGGACCGAATGGCTACACCTTC,CASSLGDRGPNGYTF
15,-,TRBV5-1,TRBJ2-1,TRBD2,TGCGCCAGCACCCTCAGCGGGAGTCTCTACAATGAGCAGTTCTTC,CASTLSGSLYNEQFF
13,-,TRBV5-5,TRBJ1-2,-,TGTGCCAGCAGCTTGGACAGGAGCTATGGCTACACCTTC,CASSLDRSYGYTF
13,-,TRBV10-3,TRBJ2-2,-,TGTGCCATCAGTCCAGGCGTCACCGGGGAGCTGTTTTTT,CAISPGVTGELFF
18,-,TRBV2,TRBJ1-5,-,TGTGCCAGCAGTGAAACCCGACAGGTGAGGGCCAGCAATCAGCCCCAGCATTTT,CASSETRQVRASNQPQHF
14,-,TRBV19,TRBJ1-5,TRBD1,TGTGCCGCCCTTGGCAGGGGGCCTCATCAGCCCCAGCATTTT,CAALGRGPHQPQHF
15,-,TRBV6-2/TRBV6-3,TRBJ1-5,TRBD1,TGTGCCAGCAGCCCGTGGGACAGAGTTAATCAGCCCCAGCATTTT,CASSPWDRVNQPQHF
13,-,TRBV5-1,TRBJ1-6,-,TGCGCCAGCAGCGCCGGACAGTTTGGGCCCCTCCACTTT,CASSAGQFGPLHF
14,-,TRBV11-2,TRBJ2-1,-,TGTGCCAGCAGCTTAGATCTGAGGAGGAGTGAGCAGTTCTTC,CASSLDLRRSEQFF
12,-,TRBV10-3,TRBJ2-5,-,TGTGCCATCAGGGGACTTGCAGAGACCCAGTACTTC,CAIRGLAETQYF
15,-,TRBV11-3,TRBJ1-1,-,TGTGCCAGCAGCTTAATTGGGGGCTCGGGGACTGAAGCTTTCTTT,CASSLIGGSGTEAFF
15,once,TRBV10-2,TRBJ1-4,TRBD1,TGCGCCAGCAGTGAGCGGACAGGGTCTAATGAAAAACTGTTTTTT,CASSERTGSNEKLFF
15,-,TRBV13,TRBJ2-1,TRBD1,TGTGCCAGCAGAAGGACAGGGAGCTCCTACAATGAGCAGTTCTTC,CASRRTGSSYNEQFF
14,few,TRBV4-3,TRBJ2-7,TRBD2,TGCGCCAGCAGCCAAAGCGGGAGCTCCTACGAGCAGTACTTC,CASSQSGSSYEQYF